The 11 T cell receptor beta chains reported below all come from one sample, sequenced in a study of blood T cells in healthy people across ages. A second PCR of about 7 to 11 cycles used a sample-barcoded 5' primer and a J-beta primer mix. TCRdb independently ran MiXCR on the 5' RACE reads; one entry per CDR3 protein. The sample yields over 950,000 distinct CDR3 sequences, approximately 38% seen once. Sequenced material: blood. All receptors derive from a man aged 18 to 29 in good health.

This clonotype was detected only a few times. The chain is built from TRBV12-3 or TRBV12-4 and TRBJ1-1, with D unclear. V lost 0 bases to trimming and J lost 1 base, with 6 bases between them. The CDR3 sequence is 14 residues long. The CDR3 nucleotides are TGTGCCAGCAGTTTAGCGTACAAGAACACTGAAGCTTTCTTT. This encodes CASSLAYKNTEAFF.

V and J are TRBV7-9 and TRBJ2-1; 11 nucleotides match TRBD2. Losses at the gene ends were 5 bases for V and 5 bases for J; bases not matched to a gene: 5. There are 15 residues in the CDR3. Germline lookup yields CDR1 SEHNR and CDR2 FQNEAQ (reference sequence). CDR3 loop: CASSPSLAGDNEQFF. The CDR3 DNA reads TGTGCCAGCAGCCCGTCACTAGCGGGGGACAATGAGCAGTTCTTC.

This chain links TRBV5-5 with TRBJ2-5; the D is unclear. The J call is in doubt because the DNA end fits TRBJ2-7 better. CDR3 length: 16 amino acids. Germline CDR1 is SGHKS and CDR2 is YYEKEE (reference sequence). The CDR3 DNA follows: TGTGCCAGCAGCTTGGAGGTGAAGGGAACTACGGACGAGCAGTACTTC. Protein sequence: CASSLEVKGTTDEQYF.

The genes are TRBV7-3 and TRBJ2-1, with 7 bases that match TRBD2. Trimming cost V 0 bases and J 11 bases; bases outside gene matches: 7. Germline V gene sequence: CDR1 SGHTA, CDR2 FQGTGA. The CDR3 is made up of 14 amino acids. The CDR3 is CASSLTLASNKQFF. The CDR3 DNA sequence: TGTGCCAGCAGCTTAACACTAGCGTCTAATAAGCAGTTCTTC. Full variable domain (rest looked up from reference TRBV7-3 and TRBJ2-1): GAGVSQTPSNKVTEKGKYVELRCDPISGHTALYWYRQSLGQGPEFLIYFQGTGAADDSGLPNDRFFAVRPEGSVSTLKIQRTERGDSAVYLCASSLTLASNKQFFGPGTRLTVL.

The J gene is TRBJ2-4, the V gene TRBV6-5; 10 positions match TRBD2. The CDR3 contains 16 residues. Per germline, CDR1 MNHEY and CDR2 SVGAGI. V shed 3 bases and J 13 bases; nucleotides not matched to a gene: 15. This chain's CDR3 is CASSYSGGLSYNEQYF. The CDR3, as DNA: TGTGCCAGCAGTTATAGCGGGGGGCTCTCCTACAATGAGCAGTACTTC.

This clonotype has more than one count but fewer than ten. The chain links TRBV2 to TRBJ1-6; 8 bases match TRBD1. The CDR3 runs to 15 residues. V trimming: 7 bases; J trimming: 1 base; junction bases outside the gene matches: 3. CDR1 is SNHLY, CDR2 FYNNEI, per germline. For the CDR3, the DNA is TGTGCCAGCACCCGGGACAGGTCCTATAATTCACCCCTCCACTTT. This codes for CASTRDRSYNSPLHF.

This sequence joins TRBV7-8 and TRBJ1-4; D may be TRBD1 (6 bases). CDR1 SGHVS and CDR2 FQNEAQ come from the germline V gene. Between the trimmed V and J ends, which lost 2 bases and 6 bases, there was a span of 10 bases. This CDR3 contains 14 residues. CDR3 DNA sequence: TGTGCCAGCAGCTTATTAAGGGGGGATGAAAAACTGTTTTTT. As protein: CASSLLRGDEKLFF.

This chain joins TRBV6-5 and TRBJ1-4; D may be TRBD1 (5 bases). Germline V gives CDR1 MNHEY, CDR2 SVGAGI. The CDR3 has 13 amino acids. V lost 7 bases to trimming and J lost 10 bases, with 16 bases between them. The CDR3 protein is CASKEAGLGKLFF. The CDR3 DNA follows: TGTGCCAGCAAGGAGGCAGGGTTAGGAAAACTGTTTTTT.

As concerns this clonotype: One end of the junction varies from germline; a read error may be responsible. The V and J genes are TRBV6-1 and TRBJ2-1; 7 positions agree with TRBD1. The length of the CDR3 is 14 residues. CDR1 and CDR2 from the germline V gene are MNHNS and SASEGT. CDR3 loop: CASREAAGQEFQFF. CDR3 sequence (DNA): TGTGCCAGCAGGGAAGCGGCTGGACAGGAGTTCCAGTTCTTC.

V and J are TRBV12-3 or TRBV12-4 and TRBJ2-7, with unresolved D. CDR3 length: 16 residues. Trimming shortened V by 5 bases and J by 3 bases, and 20 bases separated the two germline ends. The CDR3 reads CASSHLKGVLIYEQYF. The CDR3 region has the DNA TGTGCCAGCAGTCACTTGAAGGGTGTCCTAATCTACGAGCAGTACTTC.

This clonotype was seen a few times. The chain joins TRBV12-3 or TRBV12-4 to TRBJ1-1; D perhaps matches TRBD1 (5 bases). Trimming stripped 6 bases from V and 8 bases from J, with 13 bases between. CDR3 size: 12 residues. Here the CDR3 DNA reads TGTGCCAGCAGAACCGGGACTCCAGAAGCTTTCTTT. Amino acid sequence: CASRTGTPEAFF.